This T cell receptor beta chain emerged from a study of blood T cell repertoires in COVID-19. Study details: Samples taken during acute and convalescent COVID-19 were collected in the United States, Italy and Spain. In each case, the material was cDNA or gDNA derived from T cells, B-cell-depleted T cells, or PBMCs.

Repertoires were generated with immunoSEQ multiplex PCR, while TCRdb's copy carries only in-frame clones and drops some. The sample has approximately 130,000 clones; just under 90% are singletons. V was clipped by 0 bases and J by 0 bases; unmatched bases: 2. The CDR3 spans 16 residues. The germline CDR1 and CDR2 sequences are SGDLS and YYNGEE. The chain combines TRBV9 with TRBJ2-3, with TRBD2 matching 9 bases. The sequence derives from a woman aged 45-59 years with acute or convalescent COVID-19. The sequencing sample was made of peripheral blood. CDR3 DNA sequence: TGTGCCAGCAGCGTAGCGGGACTAGCAAGCACAGATACGCAGTATTTT. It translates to CASSVAGLASTDTQYF.